This TCR beta chain emerged from a study of beta chain features in type 1 diabetes. On average, the one heparinised blood draw given by each donor was roughly 100 mL. Populations obtained by sorting all exceeded 95% purity. There are many counts of this clone. Antigen: not known. This CDR3 contains 13 residues. Germline V gene lookup returns CDR1 ENHRY and CDR2 SYGVKD. V dropped 4 bases and J dropped 3 bases, with 9 bases sitting between them. Sequencing targeted expressed TCRB transcripts, as all isolated RNA had been reverse transcribed. TCRdb's copy holds only in-frame clones and misses some; the assay was immunoSEQ multiplex PCR. The table shows about 410,000 clones, with 11% to 15% occurring only once. Findings of the study overall: Within the patient group, naive, central memory and Treg TCRB repertoires appeared more similar to each other than within healthy donors.

The TCR comes from a young man in good health. The chain employs TRBV10-3 and TRBJ2-5; possible D gene TRBD2, 6 bases. Sequencing used naive CD4+ T cells from blood. CDR3 sequence reads: CAISAPSEETQYF. CDR3 sequence (DNA): TGTGCCATCAGTGCTCCTAGCGAAGAGACCCAGTACTTC.